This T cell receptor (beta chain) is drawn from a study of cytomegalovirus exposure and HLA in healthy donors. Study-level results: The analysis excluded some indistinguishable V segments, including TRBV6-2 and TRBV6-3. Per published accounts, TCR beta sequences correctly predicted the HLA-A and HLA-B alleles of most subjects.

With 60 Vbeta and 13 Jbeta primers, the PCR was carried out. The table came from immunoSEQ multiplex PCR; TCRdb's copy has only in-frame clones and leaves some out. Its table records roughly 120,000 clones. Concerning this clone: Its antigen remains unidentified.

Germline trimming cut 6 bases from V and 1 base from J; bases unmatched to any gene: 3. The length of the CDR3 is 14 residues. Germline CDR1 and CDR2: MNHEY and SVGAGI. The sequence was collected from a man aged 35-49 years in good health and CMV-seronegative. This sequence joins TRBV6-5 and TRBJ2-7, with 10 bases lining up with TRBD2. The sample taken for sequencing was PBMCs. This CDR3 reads CASRRTSGSYEQYF. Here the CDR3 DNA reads TGTGCCAGCAGGCGGACTAGCGGTTCCTACGAGCAGTACTTC.